Shown below are 27 T cell receptor beta chains from a single sample sequenced in a study of cytomegalovirus exposure and HLA in healthy donors. Clones were sequenced by immunoSEQ multiplex PCR, and TCRdb holds only the in-frame ones, with some missing. The sample shows 100,000 to 150,000 clones, about 82% of them seen only once. Sequenced material: PBMCs. These receptor sequences come from a man between 18 and 29 years old in good health and CMV-seronegative.

V usage is TRBV9 and J usage is TRBJ1-1, with TRBD1 matching 9 bases. V shed 2 bases, J shed 4 bases, and the junction held 3 bases outside the gene matches. This CDR3 comprises 14 residues. Germline-derived CDR1 and CDR2 are SGDLS and YYNGEE. CDR3 sequence reads: CASSVGTGITEAFF. Here the CDR3 DNA reads TGTGCCAGCAGCGTGGGGACAGGGATCACTGAAGCTTTCTTT.

The chain combines TRBV6-4 with TRBJ2-3; 12 bases match TRBD2. V was clipped by 4 bases and J by 4 bases; unmatched bases: 0. CDR1 MRHNA and CDR2 SNTAGT come from the germline V gene. The CDR3 runs 14 residues. CDR3 nucleotides: TGTGCCAGCAGTGGACTAGCGGGAGCAGATACGCAGTATTTT. Amino acids: CASSGLAGADTQYF.

The V gene is TRBV11-3, the J gene TRBJ2-3; 8 bases are a match to TRBD1. This CDR3 is built from 17 residues. Germline CDR1 and CDR2: SGHNT and YENEEA. The ends lost 0 bases at V and 0 bases at J; junction bases unmatched: 5. DNA for the CDR3: TGTGCCAGCAGCTTAGACGCGACAGGGGCTAGCACAGATACGCAGTATTTT. This translates into CASSLDATGASTDTQYF.

J is TRBJ1-3 and V is TRBV6-5; perhaps TRBD1 as D (6 bases). This CDR3 is 15 amino acids long. The germline V gene has CDR1 MNHEY and CDR2 SVGAGI. V lost 2 bases and J 0 bases, leaving 8 bases between the germline ends. The CDR3 DNA follows: TGTGCCAGCAGTTACAGGGGGAGCTCTGGAAACACCATATATTTT. This translates into CASSYRGSSGNTIYF.

V gene TRBV10-1 combines with J gene TRBJ1-1, with D possibly TRBD1 on 6 matching bases. The V gene's germline CDR1 is WNHNN and CDR2 SYGVQD (reference sequence). The length of the CDR3 is 18 residues. The V end was cut by 7 bases, the J end by 0 bases, with 24 bases between. The chain's CDR3 is CASKKAQGKKGMNTEAFF. The CDR3 bases are TGCGCCAGCAAAAAGGCTCAGGGGAAGAAGGGCATGAACACTGAAGCTTTCTTT.

The chain uses TRBV6-5 and TRBJ2-7, with 12 bases fitting TRBD2. This CDR3 region has 15 residues. The V gene end was trimmed by 8 bases and the J gene end by 0 bases; junction bases not matched to a gene: 5. Germline V gene sequence: CDR1 MNHEY, CDR2 SVGAGI. The CDR3 sequence is CASQMTSGSSYEQYF. The CDR3 DNA follows: TGTGCCAGCCAAATGACTAGCGGGAGCTCCTACGAGCAGTACTTC.

This chain connects TRBV11-2 to TRBJ2-1; no clear D. V lost 5 bases to trimming and J lost 8 bases, with 13 bases between them. The CDR3 is 13 residues long. Per germline, CDR1 SGHAT and CDR2 FQNNGV. CDR3 DNA sequence: TGTGCCAGCAGCCCCCGGGTTGTCGATGAGCAGTTCTTC. It is translated as CASSPRVVDEQFF. The full variable domain, completed using reference TRBV11-2 and TRBJ2-1, is EAGVAQSPRYKIIEKRQSVAFWCNPISGHATLYWYQQILGQGPKLLIQFQNNGVVDDSQLPKDRFSAERLKGVDSTLKIQPAKLEDSAVYLCASSPRVVDEQFFGPGTRLTVL.

The chain uses TRBV5-4 and TRBJ2-7, with no clear D. The V gene's germline CDR1 is SGHNT and CDR2 YYREEE (reference sequence). This CDR3 region has 12 residues. Deletions cut 1 base from V and 6 bases from J, with 8 bases between. CDR3 in DNA: TGTGCCAGCAGCTTGATGTCGGGCGAGCAGTACTTC. It is translated as CASSLMSGEQYF. The full variable domain, rest sourced from reference TRBV5-4 and TRBJ2-7, is ETGVTQSPTHLIKTRGQQVTLRCSSQSGHNTVSWYQQALGQGPQFIFQYYREEENGRGNFPPRFSGLQFPNYSSELNVNALELDDSALYLCASSLMSGEQYFGPGTRLTVT.

V and J are TRBV14 and TRBJ1-2; D possibly corresponds to TRBD1 (5 bases). This CDR3 has 13 residues. Trimming left V 2 bases short and J 8 bases short, with 12 bases between. Germline V gene data show CDR1 as SGHDN and CDR2 as FVKESK. CDR3 DNA: TGTGCCAGCAGCCAACAGGGTTCAGGAGGCTACACCTTC. It codes for CASSQQGSGGYTF.

This clone was seen a few times. The J gene is TRBJ2-1, the V gene TRBV29-1; 12 bases are a match to TRBD2. This CDR3 contains 14 residues. Germline V gives CDR1 SQVTM, CDR2 ANQGSEA. CDR3 DNA sequence: TGCAGTCATGGTGGGACTAGCGGGTACAATGAGCAGTTCTTC. Encoded protein: CSHGGTSGYNEQFF.

The chain is built from TRBV21-1 and TRBJ2-1; the table's D gene call, TRBD2, was not cross checked with the DNA. TRBV21-1 is deemed a pseudogene. The CDR3 consists of 16 residues. The CDR3 nucleotides are TGTGCCAGCAAGCCTAGCGGGAGGACCTCCTACAATGAGCAGTTCTTC. Translation gives CASKPSGRTSYNEQFF.

The chain couples TRBV7-9 to TRBJ2-1; tentatively, D is TRBD2 (6 bases). Germline CDR1 and CDR2: SEHNR and FQNEAQ (reference sequence). With 5 bases removed from V and 1 base from J, the gap between germline ends came to 15 bases. The CDR3 is made up of 16 amino acids. In DNA, the CDR3 is TGTGCCAGCAGCCTGGAACCGGGGGTATCCTACAATGAGCAGTTCTTC. It is translated as CASSLEPGVSYNEQFF.

The J gene is TRBJ1-6, the V gene TRBV6-1, with D tentatively TRBD1 (6 bases). V lost 11 bases to trimming and J lost 0 bases, with 14 bases between them. This CDR3 is 15 amino acids long. Per the germline V gene, CDR1 is MNHNS and CDR2 is SASEGT. Here the CDR3 DNA reads TGTGCCTGTGCTAGGGGGAGCTCCTATAATTCACCCCTCCACTTT. As protein: CACARGSSYNSPLHF.

This clone has only one observation. The chain recombines TRBV5-6 with TRBJ1-1; no definite D call. Germline V gene sequence: CDR1 SGHDT, CDR2 YYEEEE. V lost 0 bases, J lost 5 bases, and 17 bases lay in between. CDR3 length: 16 residues. The CDR3 nucleotides read TGTGCCAGCAGCTTGGTTACAGCCTCGTTTTGGACTGAAGCTTTCTTT. It encodes CASSLVTASFWTEAFF.

There are a few counts of this clone. The rearrangement links TRBV7-9 to TRBJ2-5; 10 bases align to TRBD2. CDR1 is SEHNR and CDR2 is FQNEAQ in the germline V gene (reference sequence). The CDR3 is 18 residues long. V lost 0 bases, J lost 2 bases, and 9 bases stayed unmatched. CDR3 amino acids: CASSLAEGASGGQETQYF. CDR3 DNA: TGTGCCAGCAGCTTAGCGGAGGGGGCTAGCGGGGGACAAGAGACCCAGTACTTC.

This clone was counted a single time. This chain joins TRBV30 and TRBJ1-5, with 8 nucleotides matching TRBD1. The V segment lost 0 bases and the J segment 0 bases; nucleotides outside the gene matches: 16. The length of the CDR3 is 20 residues. Germline lookup yields CDR1 GTSNPN and CDR2 SVGIG (reference sequence). CDR3 DNA: TGTGCCTGGAGTGTACGAAACCCCATCCGACAGGGGATTAGCAATCAGCCCCAGCATTTT. Translating gives CAWSVRNPIRQGISNQPQHF. The variable domain in full, completed from reference TRBV30 and TRBJ1-5, reads SQTIHQWPATLVQPVGSPLSLECTVEGTSNPNLYWYRQAAGRGLQLLFYSVGIGQISSEVPQNLSASRPQDRQFILSSKKLLLSDSGFYLCAWSVRNPIRQGISNQPQHFGDGTRLSIL.

In its sample, this clone was seen once. The chain couples TRBV29-1 to TRBJ2-1; 9 nucleotides align to TRBD2. The germline V gene has CDR1 SQVTM and CDR2 ANQGSEA. The CDR3 runs 14 residues. The ends lost 6 bases at V and 2 bases at J; junction bases unmatched: 5. The CDR3 sequence is CSVYWTSAYNEQFF. CDR3 nucleotides: TGCAGCGTCTACTGGACTAGCGCCTACAATGAGCAGTTCTTC.

The gene calls are TRBV15 and TRBJ1-2, with D perhaps matching TRBD1 (5 bases). The CDR3 totals 14 residues. Trimming left V 7 bases short and J 5 bases short, with 17 bases between. Germline V gene data show CDR1 as LNHNV and CDR2 as YYDKDF (reference sequence). The CDR3 is CATTPERGEYGYTF. CDR3 nucleotides: TGTGCCACCACCCCCGAGCGGGGGGAGTATGGCTACACCTTC.

The J gene is TRBJ1-4, the V gene TRBV19; no clear D. Germline loops: CDR1 LNHDA, CDR2 SQIVND (reference sequence). The V gene lost 2 bases and the J gene lost 7 bases, with 11 bases spanning the gap. The CDR3 sequence is 14 residues long. CDR3 region: CASSISGGPEKLFF. The CDR3, as DNA: TGTGCCAGTAGTATATCCGGCGGTCCTGAAAAACTGTTTTTT.

This clone occurred once. The J gene is TRBJ1-6, the V gene TRBV15, with 10 nucleotides matching TRBD1. V was pared by 0 bases and J by 10 bases, with 6 bases of the junction left unmatched. Germline V CDR1 and CDR2: LNHNV, YYDKDF (reference sequence). This CDR3 has 16 amino acids. The CDR3 protein is CATSRDPDRGRSPLHF. The CDR3 DNA reads as TGTGCCACCAGCAGAGATCCGGACAGGGGGAGGTCACCCCTCCACTTT.

The V gene is TRBV13, the J gene TRBJ2-1; TRBD2 agrees at 7 bases. The ends lost 1 base at V and 7 bases at J; junction bases unmatched: 13. Looked up from germline, CDR1 is PRHDT and CDR2 is FYEKMQ (reference sequence). There are 17 residues in the CDR3. The CDR3 DNA follows: TGTGCCAGCAGCTTAGAAAATCCGGGACTACCAGAAAATGAGCAGTTCTTC. Its translation: CASSLENPGLPENEQFF.

This chain links TRBV30 with TRBJ2-2; 10 nucleotides line up with TRBD2. With V trimmed by 4 bases and J by 2 bases, 10 bases remained unmatched. Germline V CDR1 and CDR2: GTSNPN, SVGIG (reference sequence). The CDR3 is made up of 17 amino acids. The CDR3 DNA follows: TGTGCCTGGACCGCTATACGGACTAGCGGCAACACCGGGGAGCTGTTTTTT. It specifies CAWTAIRTSGNTGELFF.

The genes are TRBV7-8 and TRBJ2-1; 7 bases match TRBD1. This CDR3 is built from 15 residues. With V trimmed by 2 bases and J by 9 bases, 10 bases remained unmatched. The germline V gene encodes CDR1 SGHVS and CDR2 FQNEAQ. CDR3 sequence reads: CASSLLDRVWSEQFF. The CDR3 DNA reads as TGTGCCAGCAGCTTACTCGACAGGGTTTGGAGTGAGCAGTTCTTC. The whole variable domain, filled in from reference TRBV7-8 and TRBJ2-1, reads GAGVSQSPRYKVAKRGQDVALRCDPISGHVSLFWYQQALGQGPEFLTYFQNEAQLDKSGLPSDRFFAERPEGSVSTLKIQRTQQEDSAVYLCASSLLDRVWSEQFFGPGTRLTVL.

This chain connects TRBV5-1 to TRBJ2-7; 8 positions agree with TRBD2. V was pared by 1 base and J by 6 bases, with 3 bases of the junction left unmatched. This CDR3 has 13 amino acids. The V gene's germline CDR1 is SGHRS and CDR2 YFSETQ. DNA of the CDR3: TGCGCCAGCAGCTTGCGGGAGGGATCCGAGCAGTACTTC. Its translation: CASSLREGSEQYF.

The J gene is TRBJ1-4, the V gene TRBV27; D unclear. The CDR3 contains 14 residues. The V end lost 4 bases, the J end lost 0 bases, and 6 bases lay between the germline ends. The V gene's germline CDR1 is MNHEY and CDR2 SMNVEV (reference sequence). The CDR3: CASSSGATNEKLFF. DNA for the CDR3: TGTGCCAGCAGTTCCGGAGCAACTAATGAAAAACTGTTTTTT.

This rearrangement joins TRBV28 to TRBJ1-2, with D maybe TRBD1 (5 bases). This CDR3 has 13 amino acids. From germline, CDR1 is MDHEN and CDR2 SYDVKM. The V gene lost 3 bases and the J gene lost 3 bases, with 8 bases spanning the gap. CDR3: CASSLWGDYGYTF. The CDR3, as DNA: TGTGCCAGCAGTTTGTGGGGGGACTATGGCTACACCTTC.

CDR3 nucleotides: TGTGCCAGCAGTTCCGGGGAGACCCAGTACTTC. It encodes CASSSGETQYF. V is TRBV27 and J is TRBJ2-5; D remains ambiguous. V gave up 4 bases and J gave up 5 bases, with 5 bases separating them. The CDR3 loop spans 11 amino acids. Germline V gene lookup returns CDR1 MNHEY and CDR2 SMNVEV (reference sequence).